The rows below give T cell receptor beta chains drawn from one sample of a study of T cells in Graves' hyperthyroidism and ophthalmopathy. TCRdb independently ran MiXCR on the multiplex PCR reads; one entry per CDR3 protein. Of approximately 640,000 distinct CDR3 sequences detected, approximately 15% appear once; the ten largest clones hold 15% to 19%. Sequencing used blood. The origin of the receptors is a man between 50 and 59 years old with Graves' hyperthyroidism. Both conserved end residues are part of each CDR3.

TRBJ1-1	TRBV11-2	CASSLQQGNTEAFF
TRBJ2-7	TRBV2	CAILKGGRGRSAEQYF
TRBJ1-2	TRBV6-5	CASRNDRGLGYTF
TRBJ1-5	TRBV12-3/TRBV12-4	CASSPQTNQPQHF
TRBJ2-7	TRBV28	CASDTGGLAGGPSYEQYF
TRBJ1-1	TRBV20-1	CSASINTEAFF
TRBJ2-1	TRBV19	CASSIDISDRVYNEQFF
TRBJ2-1	TRBV4-2	CASSQDGGRGNEQFF
TRBJ1-5	TRBV30	CAWSPLGQPQHF
TRBJ1-5	TRBV28	CASSLTGGWQPQHF
TRBJ1-1	TRBV29-1	CSVERQQNTEAFF
TRBJ2-1	TRBV27	CASSLSPLGGEDEQFF
TRBJ1-2	TRBV7-9	CASSLAGQLYGYTF
TRBJ1-4	TRBV15	CATSRDPGTTNEKLFF
TRBJ2-5	TRBV13	CASSLGHVVGPQETQYF
TRBJ2-7	TRBV28	CASTVSGSYEQYF
TRBJ2-5	TRBV6-1	CASLPGGLDEETQYF
TRBJ2-1	TRBV7-9	CASSLSVAGGPYNEQFF
TRBJ2-5	TRBV5-5	CASSLGVGGQETQYF
TRBJ2-2	TRBV10-3	CAISPDRGSRELFF
TRBJ1-1	TRBV27	CASSFSQNTEAFF
TRBJ2-5	TRBV20-1	CSAPNPGTSGETQYF
TRBJ1-5	TRBV27	CASSLFRPGGYSNQPQHF
TRBJ2-1	TRBV12-3/TRBV12-4	CASSLFSGTSGSQYNEQFF
TRBJ2-1	TRBV7-3	CASSFGTGGINEQFF
TRBJ2-3	TRBV5-1	CASSHQGGGTDTQYF
TRBJ1-2	TRBV12-3/TRBV12-4	CASSSPMTGRYGYTF
TRBJ1-4	TRBV6-1	CASKGPNEKLFF
TRBJ2-1	TRBV6-5	CASSYSSRGNGFF